The following is a T cell receptor (beta chain) sequence with its context. Antigen: not known. Mouse gene names and germline throughout. The read ends 1 residue early relative to the CDR3; the germline J gene fills the gap. Time point denoted: mouse harvest day 7 after allogeneic transplant. The graft held 10^6 splenic CD5+ T cells and 10^7 T-cell-depleted bone marrow cells. The J segment lost 7 bases and the V segment lost 3 bases, leaving 5 bases of the junction unmatched. The CDR3 is 14 residues long. Germline assignment: CDR1 NSQYPW and CDR2 LRSPGD (reference sequence). The assay was immunoSEQ multiplex PCR, and TCRdb's table has in-frame clones only and misses some. This sample carries roughly 4,200 clones, 59% of them seen once, and the ten largest clones take about 30%. The data stem from a study of tissue T cells after allogeneic stem cell transplantation. The study, taken as a whole, reports: TCR repertoires tracked anatomic similarity, regardless of disease or transplant status.

Sequencing used spleen. The chain joins TRBV1 to TRBJ2-7; 11 nucleotides match TRBD2. The receptor was derived from a female BALB/c mouse given C57BL/6 T cells with graft-versus-host disease after an allogeneic hematopoietic cell transplant. The CDR3 protein is CTCSALDWGGEQYF. The part of the CDR3 DNA that was read is TGCACCTGCAGTGCTCTCGACTGGGGGGGGGAACAGTAC.